The 14 T cell receptor beta chains given below trace back to one sample, sequenced in a study of T cells in Graves' hyperthyroidism and ophthalmopathy. From RNA transcripts, TCR beta CDR3 regions were amplified. The primer set for the first-round RT-PCR of the TCR CDR3 was HTBI. Each CDR3 protein gets one entry after TCRdb re-called the multiplex PCR reads with MiXCR. This sample has under 350,000 distinct CDR3 sequences, with about 17% found just once. Sequencing input: blood. The receptors stem from an older woman with Graves' ophthalmopathy.

This clonotype was counted many times. V is TRBV6-1 and J is TRBJ2-7; 7 nucleotides align to TRBD1. V dropped 6 bases and J dropped 3; count of bases not matched to a gene: 8. Germline V lookup: CDR1 MNHNS, CDR2 SASEGT. This CDR3 has 14 amino acids. The CDR3 is CASSSPGQIYEQYF. The DNA of the CDR3 is TGTGCCAGCAGCTCCCCGGGACAGATCTACGAGCAGTACTTC.

The genes are TRBV29-1 and TRBJ2-2; D is tentatively TRBD1 or TRBD2 (5 bases each). CDR3 length: 14 residues. CDR1 and CDR2 (germline): SQVTM, ANQGSEA. Trimming removed 7 bases at V and 0 bases at J, with 12 bases between. The CDR3 is CSAPGGANTGELFF. The CDR3 bases are TGCAGCGCCCCTGGGGGAGCGAACACCGGGGAGCTGTTTTTT.

This clonotype was seen ten or more times. The chain carries TRBV20-1 and TRBJ2-3; TRBD2 is a possible D gene (6 bases). This CDR3 region has 14 residues. The germline V gene has CDR1 DFQATT and CDR2 SNEGSKA (reference sequence). V gave up 6 bases and J gave up 7 bases, with 20 bases separating them. The chain's CDR3 is CSATRPGTPNTQYF. CDR3 nucleotides: TGCAGTGCCACCAGACCCGGGACTCCGAATACGCAGTATTTT.

This chain joins TRBV9 and TRBJ2-1; maybe TRBD2 (6 bases). The CDR3 contains 16 residues. Germline V gene lookup returns CDR1 SGDLS and CDR2 YYNGEE. Trimming shortened V by 0 bases and J by 6 bases, and 16 bases separated the two germline ends. CDR3 protein: CASSVDIRERFNEQFF. The CDR3 DNA follows: TGTGCCAGCAGCGTAGACATACGGGAGCGGTTCAATGAGCAGTTCTTC.

The V and J genes are TRBV27 and TRBJ2-1, with TRBD2 identical over 7 bases. The CDR3 runs to 15 residues. The ends lost 7 bases at V and 4 bases at J; junction bases unmatched: 10. Per germline, CDR1 MNHEY and CDR2 SMNVEV (reference sequence). The CDR3 nucleotides read TGTGCCAGCACCCTGTACCTAGCGGTTTACAATGAGCAGTTCTTC. It codes for CASTLYLAVYNEQFF.

This clonotype appeared many times. The CDR3 protein is CASSHGVADTQYF. Here the CDR3 DNA reads TGTGCCAGCAGCCACGGGGTGGCAGATACGCAGTATTTT. This chain links TRBV9 with TRBJ2-3, with TRBD2 as a possible D gene (5 bases). The CDR3 totals 13 residues. From germline, CDR1 is SGDLS and CDR2 YYNGEE. Trimming stripped 4 bases from V and 4 bases from J, with 10 bases between. The variable domain in full, with the rest retrieved from reference TRBV9 and TRBJ2-3, is DSGVTQTPKHLITATGQRVTLRCSPRSGDLSVYWYQQSLDQGLQFLIQYYNGEERAKGNILERFSAQQFPDLHSELNLSSLELGDSALYFCASSHGVADTQYFGPGTRLTVL.

For this clonotype: This may be a read error, as it is one base from a much larger clone. V and J are TRBV28 and TRBJ2-3, with D perhaps matching TRBD1 or TRBD2 (5 bases each). The V gene lost 5 bases and the J gene lost 1 base, with 22 bases spanning the gap. Germline V lookup: CDR1 MDHEN, CDR2 SYDVKM. The length of the CDR3 is 18 residues. CDR3: CASSRPGPAFGGTDTQYF. The CDR3 region has the DNA TGTGCCAGCAGTCGACCGGGACCCGCTTTCGGAGGCACAGATACGCAGTATTTT.

This clonotype was seen many times. This chain uses TRBV28 with TRBJ2-5; 7 bases map to TRBD1. Unmatched junction bases numbered 1, after V lost 5 bases and J lost 1 base. The CDR3 runs 13 residues. Germline lookup yields CDR1 MDHEN and CDR2 SYDVKM. CDR3 sequence: CASSRDSQETQYF. For the CDR3, the DNA is TGTGCCAGCAGTCGGGACAGCCAAGAGACCCAGTACTTC. The variable domain in full, completed from reference TRBV28 and TRBJ2-5, reads DVKVTQSSRYLVKRTGEKVFLECVQDMDHENMFWYRQDPGLGLRLIYFSYDVKMKEKGDIPEGYSVSREKKERFSLILESASTNQTSMYLCASSRDSQETQYFGPGTRLLVL.

This chain joins TRBV6-1 and TRBJ2-5; weak D call: TRBD1 (5 bases). V lost 7 bases and J lost 7, with 28 bases in between. Germline CDR1 and CDR2: MNHNS and SASEGT. CDR3 size: 17 residues. DNA for the CDR3: TGTGCCAGCACTACATTGGTTCTTGAGACAGAGCGAAGGACCCAGTACTTC. Protein: CASTTLVLETERRTQYF.

V and J are TRBV15 and TRBJ1-1, with no clear D. The ends were cut back, 3 bases at V and 1 base at J, with 9 bases in the middle. The CDR3 sequence is 14 residues long. Germline V gene sequence: CDR1 LNHNV, CDR2 YYDKDF (reference sequence). CDR3 sequence (DNA): TGTGCCACCAGCAGGGCAGGAGGGAACACTGAAGCTTTCTTT. Translation: CATSRAGGNTEAFF.

This chain joins TRBV6-1 and TRBJ1-4; TRBD1 is a possible D gene (5 bases). CDR1 is MNHNS, CDR2 SASEGT, per germline. The germline V and J ends were trimmed by 8 bases and 2 bases, with 15 bases remaining between them. The CDR3 has 15 residues. DNA of the CDR3: TGTGCCAGCGATAGGGAGGCAGGGACTAATGAAAAACTGTTTTTT. It yields the protein CASDREAGTNEKLFF.

This clonotype was recorded many times. The genes are TRBV28 and TRBJ1-1; 9 bases fit TRBD1. The ends lost 5 bases at V and 3 bases at J; junction bases unmatched: 10. The CDR3 loop spans 16 amino acids. Germline assignment: CDR1 MDHEN and CDR2 SYDVKM. The CDR3 protein is CASSLPGQGADTEAFF. The CDR3 nucleotides are TGTGCCAGCAGTCTACCGGGACAGGGTGCGGACACTGAAGCTTTCTTT.

This clonotype has ten or more counts. V and J are TRBV3-1 and TRBJ1-1; D is ambiguous. This CDR3 is 14 amino acids long. Trimming pared 0 bases from V and 11 bases from J, leaving 16 bases between. From germline, CDR1 is LGHDT and CDR2 YNNKEL (reference sequence). The CDR3 here is CASSQDGSWASAFF. CDR3 coding DNA: TGTGCCAGCAGCCAAGATGGGTCTTGGGCCTCTGCTTTCTTT.

V and J are TRBV5-1 and TRBJ2-4; weak D call: TRBD2 (5 bases). V gave up 4 bases and J gave up 2 bases, with 10 bases separating them. Germline-derived CDR1 and CDR2 are SGHRS and YFSETQ. The CDR3 is 14 residues long. CDR3: CASSEGMTKNIQYF. The CDR3 nucleotides read TGCGCCAGCAGCGAGGGTATGACCAAAAACATTCAGTACTTC.